This T cell receptor (beta chain) was captured in a study of shared clonotypes between healthy human individuals. Recent acute infections and vaccinations were absent in the healthy HIV-negative adult donors. Without sorting, samples used about 90 million PBMCs for genomic DNA. The method was immunoSEQ multiplex PCR; TCRdb's version includes in-frame clones alone and lacks a portion of them. The sample shows about 470,000 clones, around 75% of them seen only once. Trimming shortened V by 5 bases and J by 1 base, and 11 bases separated the two germline ends. The CDR3 runs to 14 residues. Per germline, CDR1 SGHTA and CDR2 FQGTGA.

V usage is TRBV7-3 and J usage is TRBJ1-1, with TRBD1 as a possible D gene (6 bases). The sequence was collected from a woman in her 40s in good health. Some clones in this sample may be carry-over from other donors' samples. Sample: PBMCs. The CDR3 region has the DNA TGTGCCAGCAGCCCCGGGACAAAGAACACTGAAGCTTTCTTT. Amino acids: CASSPGTKNTEAFF.